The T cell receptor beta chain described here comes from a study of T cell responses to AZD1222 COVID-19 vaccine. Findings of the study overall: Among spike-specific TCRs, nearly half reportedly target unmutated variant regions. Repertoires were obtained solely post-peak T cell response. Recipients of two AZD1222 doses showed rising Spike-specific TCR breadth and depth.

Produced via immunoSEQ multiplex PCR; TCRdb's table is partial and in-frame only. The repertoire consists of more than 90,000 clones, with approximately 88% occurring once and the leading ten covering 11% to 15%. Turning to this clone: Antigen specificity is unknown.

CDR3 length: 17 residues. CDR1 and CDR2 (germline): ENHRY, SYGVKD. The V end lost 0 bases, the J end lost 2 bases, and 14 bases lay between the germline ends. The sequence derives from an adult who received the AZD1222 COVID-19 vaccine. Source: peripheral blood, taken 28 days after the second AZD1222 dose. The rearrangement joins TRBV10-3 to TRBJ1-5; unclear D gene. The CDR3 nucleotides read TGTGCCATCAGTGAGTCCAGGACTTCCCCTGGCAATCAGCCCCAGCATTTT. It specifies CAISESRTSPGNQPQHF.